This T cell receptor beta chain is from a study of T cells in Graves' hyperthyroidism and ophthalmopathy. The CDR3 consists of 14 residues. Germline V gene lookup returns CDR1 SGHAT and CDR2 FQDESV (reference sequence). Trimming pared 2 bases from V and 4 bases from J, leaving 10 bases between. Amplification of TCR beta CDR3 regions was performed using RNA transcripts as template. The HTBI primer set was used in a first-round RT-PCR of the TCR CDR3. TCRdb re-called the multiplex PCR reads with MiXCR, one entry per CDR3 protein. The table records 660,000 or so distinct CDR3 sequences, less than 25% of them present only once. Notes on the study in general: From stable hyperthyroidism, ophthalmopathy was set apart by a 13 V-J model.

This clonotype was observed a few times. No antigen is known for it. The study excluded patients with uncontrolled infection, other autoimmune disease, pregnancy or lactation. The PBMCs studied were ones that came from 10 ml fresh peripheral blood. Sequencing was done on a sample of blood. V is TRBV11-1 and J is TRBJ2-3, with D perhaps matching TRBD1 (5 bases). The receptor was isolated from a man aged 30-40 years with Graves' ophthalmopathy. CDR3 coding DNA: TGTGCCAGCAGCTTAACCAGGGTCCCAGATACGCAGTATTTT. It encodes CASSLTRVPDTQYF.